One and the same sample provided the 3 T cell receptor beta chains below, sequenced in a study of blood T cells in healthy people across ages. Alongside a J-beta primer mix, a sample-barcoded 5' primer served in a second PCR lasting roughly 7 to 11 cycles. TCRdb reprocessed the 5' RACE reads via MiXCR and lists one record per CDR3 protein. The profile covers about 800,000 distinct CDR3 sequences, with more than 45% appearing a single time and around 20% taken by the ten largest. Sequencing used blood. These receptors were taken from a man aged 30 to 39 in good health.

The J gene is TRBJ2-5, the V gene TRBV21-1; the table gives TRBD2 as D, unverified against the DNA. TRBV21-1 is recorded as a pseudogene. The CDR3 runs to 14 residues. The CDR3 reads CASSKRLAGETQYF. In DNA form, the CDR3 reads TGTGCCAGCAGCAAACGGCTAGCGGGCGAGACCCAGTACTTC.

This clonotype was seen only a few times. CDR3 sequence: CASSYSGSPGELFF. The CDR3 region has the DNA TGTGCCAGCAGTTACTCGGGGAGTCCCGGGGAGCTGTTTTTT. This chain links TRBV6-5 with TRBJ2-2; weak D call: TRBD2 (5 bases). Germline V CDR1 and CDR2: MNHEY, SVGAGI. CDR3 length: 14 residues. Trimming took 0 bases from V and 6 from J, leaving 8 bases between them.

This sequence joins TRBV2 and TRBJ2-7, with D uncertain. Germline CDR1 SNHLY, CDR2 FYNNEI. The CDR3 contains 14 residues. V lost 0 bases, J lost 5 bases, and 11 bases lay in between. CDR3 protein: CASSEAPGRHEQYF. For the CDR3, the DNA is TGTGCCAGCAGTGAAGCGCCAGGTCGGCACGAGCAGTACTTC.